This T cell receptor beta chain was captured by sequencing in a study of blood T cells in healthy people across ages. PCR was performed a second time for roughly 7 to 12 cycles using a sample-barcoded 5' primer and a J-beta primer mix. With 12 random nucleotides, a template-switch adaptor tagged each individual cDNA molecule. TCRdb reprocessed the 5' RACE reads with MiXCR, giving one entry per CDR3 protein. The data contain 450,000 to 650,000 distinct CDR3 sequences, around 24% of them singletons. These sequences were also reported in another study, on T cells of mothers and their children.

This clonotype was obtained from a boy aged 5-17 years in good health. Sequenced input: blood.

The CDR3 DNA reads as TGTGCCAGCAGCCGCACCGGGTATAGCACTGAAGCTTTCTTT. It codes for CASSRTGYSTEAFF. J is TRBJ1-1 and V is TRBV4-2; D ambiguous. V was clipped by 4 bases and J by 4 bases, with 13 bases between them. Germline V gives CDR1 LGHNA, CDR2 YNFKEQ. The CDR3 has 14 amino acids.